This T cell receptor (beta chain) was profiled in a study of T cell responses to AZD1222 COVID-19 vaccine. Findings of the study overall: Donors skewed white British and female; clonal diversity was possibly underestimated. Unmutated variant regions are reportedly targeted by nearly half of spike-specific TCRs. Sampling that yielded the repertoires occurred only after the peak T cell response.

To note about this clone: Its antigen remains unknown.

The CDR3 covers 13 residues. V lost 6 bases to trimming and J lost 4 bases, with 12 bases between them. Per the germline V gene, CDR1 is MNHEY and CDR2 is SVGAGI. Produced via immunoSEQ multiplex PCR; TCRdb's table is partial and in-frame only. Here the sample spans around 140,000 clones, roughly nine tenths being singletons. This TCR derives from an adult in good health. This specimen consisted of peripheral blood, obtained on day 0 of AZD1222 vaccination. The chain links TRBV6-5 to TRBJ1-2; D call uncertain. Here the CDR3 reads CASRRYRIYGYTF. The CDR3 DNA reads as TGTGCCAGCAGAAGATACAGAATCTATGGCTACACCTTC.